The entry below gives a single T cell receptor beta chain sequence along with its context. TCRdb's copy holds only in-frame clones and misses some; the assay was immunoSEQ multiplex PCR. This sample yields roughly 260,000 clones, of which around 87% are seen a single time; 2.3% belongs to the top ten. CDR3 size: 13 residues. Germline V gene sequence: CDR1 MNHEY, CDR2 SVGAGI. Deletions cut 4 bases from V and 6 bases from J, with 13 bases between. The data were obtained in a study of blood T cell repertoires in COVID-19. This sequence originates from a woman aged 45 to 65 with acute or convalescent COVID-19. The rearrangement uses TRBV6-5 and TRBJ2-7, with D perhaps matching TRBD1 (6 bases). The sample consisted of peripheral blood. For the CDR3, the DNA is TGTGCCAGCAGTTCCACAGGGTTCGGCGAGCAGTACTTC. Amino acid sequence: CASSSTGFGEQYF.